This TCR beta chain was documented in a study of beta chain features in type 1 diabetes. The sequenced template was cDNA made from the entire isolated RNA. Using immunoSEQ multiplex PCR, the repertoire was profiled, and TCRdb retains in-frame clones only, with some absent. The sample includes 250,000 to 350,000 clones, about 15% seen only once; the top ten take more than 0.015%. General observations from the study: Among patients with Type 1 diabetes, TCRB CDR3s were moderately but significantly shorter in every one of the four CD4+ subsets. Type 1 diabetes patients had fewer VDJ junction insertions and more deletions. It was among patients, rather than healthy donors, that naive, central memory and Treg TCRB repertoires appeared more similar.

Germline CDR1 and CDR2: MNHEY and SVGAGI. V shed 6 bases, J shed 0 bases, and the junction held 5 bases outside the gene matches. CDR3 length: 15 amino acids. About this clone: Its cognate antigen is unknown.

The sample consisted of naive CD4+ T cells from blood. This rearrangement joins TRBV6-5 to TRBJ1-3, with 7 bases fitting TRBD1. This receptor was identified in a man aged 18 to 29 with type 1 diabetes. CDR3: CASRAAGGSGNTIYF. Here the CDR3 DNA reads TGTGCCAGCAGAGCCGCAGGGGGCTCTGGAAACACCATATATTTT.